This T cell receptor (beta chain) was sequenced during a study of blood T cell repertoires in COVID-19. Study at large: Specimens from acute and convalescent COVID-19 originated in the United States, Italy and Spain. Nucleic acid was either cDNA or gDNA, and it came from T cells, B-cell-depleted T cells, or PBMCs.

Germline-derived CDR1 and CDR2 are SEHNR and FQNEAQ (reference sequence). V trimming: 0 bases; J trimming: 1 base; junction bases outside the gene matches: 6. The CDR3 has 17 residues. The authors' processing: Cell counts per sample came from amplifying reference gene primers. The protocol was immunoSEQ multiplex PCR, while the TCRdb copy is restricted to in-frame clones and leaves out a portion. D and trimming come from the DNA, and the V and J calls and clone size come from that table. Here the sample spans around 92,000 clones, about 74% being singletons. The source of this sequence is a man aged 65 to 85 with COVID-19, enrolled during active disease. The V and J genes are TRBV7-9 and TRBJ2-1; 7 bases align to TRBD2. Sequencing was done on a sample of peripheral blood. The CDR3 bases are TGTGCCAGCAGCTTAGCGCTATCGGGAGGATCCTACAATGAGCAGTTCTTC. It codes for CASSLALSGGSYNEQFF.